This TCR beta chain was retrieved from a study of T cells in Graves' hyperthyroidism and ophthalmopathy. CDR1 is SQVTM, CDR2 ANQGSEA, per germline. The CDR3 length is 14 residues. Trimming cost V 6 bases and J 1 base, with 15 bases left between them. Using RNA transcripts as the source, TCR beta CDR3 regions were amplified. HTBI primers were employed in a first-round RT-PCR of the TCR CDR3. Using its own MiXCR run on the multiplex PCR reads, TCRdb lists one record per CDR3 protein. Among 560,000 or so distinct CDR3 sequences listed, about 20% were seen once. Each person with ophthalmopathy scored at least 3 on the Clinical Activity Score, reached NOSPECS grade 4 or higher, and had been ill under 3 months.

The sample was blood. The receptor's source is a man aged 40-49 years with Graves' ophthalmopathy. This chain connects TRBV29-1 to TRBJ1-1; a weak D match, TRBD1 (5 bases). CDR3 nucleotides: TGCAGCGTGCCAGGGCCTCCATCGAACACTGAAGCTTTCTTT. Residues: CSVPGPPSNTEAFF. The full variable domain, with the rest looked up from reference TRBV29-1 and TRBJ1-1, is SAVISQKPSRDICQRGTSLTIQCQVDSQVTMMFWYRQQPGQSLTLIATANQGSEATYESGFVIDKFPISRPNLTFSTLTVSNMSPEDSSIYLCSVPGPPSNTEAFFGQGTRLTVV.